The 9 T cell receptor beta chains below come from one sample, sequenced in a study of T cells expressing NK-cell markers. TCRdb reprocessed the 5' RACE reads, with one entry per CDR3 protein and no DNA. This table holds about 430,000 distinct CDR3 sequences. The sample taken for sequencing was blood T cells: a sorted CD56 or NKG2C T cell subset, CD4+ or CD8+ T cells, or bulk PBMC T cells (not recorded which). These receptors came from a woman aged 45-59 years in good health.

The rearrangement uses TRBV18 and TRBJ2-7; the TCRdb call, TRBD2, lacks DNA for checking. Looked up from germline, CDR1 is KGHSH and CDR2 is LQKENI. The CDR3 consists of 15 residues. The CDR3 sequence: CASSPRSSGSYEQYF.

The genes are TRBV5-1 and TRBJ2-7; with no DNA, the TCRdb D assignment of TRBD2 cannot be verified. CDR1 SGHRS and CDR2 YFSETQ come from the germline V gene. The CDR3 runs to 16 residues. The CDR3 loop reads CASSLWDGPTRYEQYF.

The chain joins TRBV5-1 to TRBJ1-2; as DNA is missing, the TRBD1 call by TCRdb cannot be tested. CDR1 SGHRS and CDR2 YFSETQ come from the germline V gene. The CDR3 sequence is 13 residues long. The CDR3 here is CASSLVSGEGYTF.

The gene calls are TRBV13 and TRBJ2-6; TCRdb calls TRBD2, which cannot be checked without DNA. Germline-derived CDR1 and CDR2 are PRHDT and FYEKMQ (reference sequence). The CDR3 has 21 residues. The CDR3 loop reads CASSPRRGLQSISSGANVLTF.

The chain has TRBV4-1 and TRBJ2-2; TCRdb lists TRBD2, though no DNA is available to test this call. The V gene's germline CDR1 is MGHRA and CDR2 YSYEKL. The CDR3 totals 17 residues. CDR3 loop: CASSHERSGRTVGELFF.

The chain uses TRBV6-5 and TRBJ2-1; TCRdb indicates TRBD1, and absent DNA this call remains unverified. CDR3 length: 12 residues. Germline V gives CDR1 MNHEY, CDR2 SVGAGI. CDR3: CASSRIGGEQFF.

The V call is TRBV5-1, the J call TRBJ1-6; the TRBD1 assignment by TCRdb is unverifiable without DNA. Germline CDR1 SGHRS, CDR2 YFSETQ. This CDR3 region has 16 residues. The CDR3: CASSLEPGSYNSPLHF.

This chain links TRBV11-3 with TRBJ2-1; TCRdb returns TRBD2, unconfirmable since there is no DNA. The CDR3 totals 16 residues. The V gene's germline CDR1 is SGHNT and CDR2 YENEEA. The CDR3 sequence: CASSLDSRTGYNEQFF.

This chain links TRBV7-8 with TRBJ2-3; the D call from TCRdb, TRBD1, cannot be confirmed without DNA. Germline assignment: CDR1 SGHVS and CDR2 FQNEAQ. The CDR3 loop spans 20 amino acids. CDR3 sequence: CASSLEPTTRGGNTEDTQYF.